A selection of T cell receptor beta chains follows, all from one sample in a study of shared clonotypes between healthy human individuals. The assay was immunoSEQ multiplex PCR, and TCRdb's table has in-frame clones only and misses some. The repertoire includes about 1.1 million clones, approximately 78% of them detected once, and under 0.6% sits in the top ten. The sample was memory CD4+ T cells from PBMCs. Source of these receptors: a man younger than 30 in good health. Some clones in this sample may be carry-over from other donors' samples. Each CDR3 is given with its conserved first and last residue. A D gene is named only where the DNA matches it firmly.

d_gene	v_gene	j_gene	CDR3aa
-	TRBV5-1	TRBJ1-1	CASSLVQGSGMNTEAFF
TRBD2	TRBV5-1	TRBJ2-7	CASSLGSGTTYEQYF
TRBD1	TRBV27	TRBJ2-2	CASSYLDRGWTGELFF
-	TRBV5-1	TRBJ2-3	CASSVAEGPDTQYF
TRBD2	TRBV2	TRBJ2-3	CASMSGKSTDTQYF
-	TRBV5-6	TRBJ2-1	CASRPGLGYNEQFF
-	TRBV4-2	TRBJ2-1	CASSQDRLVSYNEQFF
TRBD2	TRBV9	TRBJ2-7	CASSVVGSGISIANEQYF
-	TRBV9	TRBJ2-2	CASTVNSTGELFF
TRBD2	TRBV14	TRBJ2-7	CASSRVWGGGEQYF
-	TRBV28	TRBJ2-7	CASSLPTALAYEQYF
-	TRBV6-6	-	CASSGNYEQYF
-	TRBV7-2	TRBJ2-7	CASSLVRFYEQYF
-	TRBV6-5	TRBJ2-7	CASRTWGYEQYF
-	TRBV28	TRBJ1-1	CASSLTANTEAFF
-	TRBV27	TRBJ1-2	CASSSATSYGYTF
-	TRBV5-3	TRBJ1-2	CARSSAGYSFYGYTF
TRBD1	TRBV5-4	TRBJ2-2	CASSLYRGRNTGELFF
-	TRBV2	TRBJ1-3	CASTRQVSGNTIYF
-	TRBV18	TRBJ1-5	CASSPEGWAGVSNQPQHF
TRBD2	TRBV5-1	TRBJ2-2	CASSLLTSGNTGELFF
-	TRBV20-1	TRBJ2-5	CSGVKAETQYF
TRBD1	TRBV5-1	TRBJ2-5	CASSGQGARETQYF
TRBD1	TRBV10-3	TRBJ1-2	CAISAAGGNYGYTF
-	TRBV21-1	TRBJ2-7	CASSNLDRANYEQYF
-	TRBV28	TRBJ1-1	CASNSPGGAEAFF
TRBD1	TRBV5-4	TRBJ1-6	CASSRGQGKNSPLHF
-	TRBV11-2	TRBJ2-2	CASSPLGSGELFF
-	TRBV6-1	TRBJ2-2	CASSQEGGSTGELFF
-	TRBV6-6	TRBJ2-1	CASSYPDNEQFF
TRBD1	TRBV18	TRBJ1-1	CASSPLQGASEAFF
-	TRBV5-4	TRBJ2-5	CASSPWGGGRQQTQYF
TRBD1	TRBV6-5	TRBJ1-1	CASSKGQMNTEAFF
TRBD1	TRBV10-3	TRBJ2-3	CAISSAGTGSTVITDTQYF
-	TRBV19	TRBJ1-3	CASSIRQGSSGNTIYF
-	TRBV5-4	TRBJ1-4	CASSPAGDTYEKLFF
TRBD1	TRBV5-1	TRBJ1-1	CASSSPGQGTEAFF
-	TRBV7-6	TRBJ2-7	CASSLRTNAYEQYF
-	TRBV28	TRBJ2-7	CASSFFTLRGTYEQYF
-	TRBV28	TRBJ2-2	CASSPGGRGTGELFF
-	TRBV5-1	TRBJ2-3	CASSPEGRGSQQYF
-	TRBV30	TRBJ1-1	CAWSPDPRDTEAFF
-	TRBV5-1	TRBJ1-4	CASSPVGRANEKLFF
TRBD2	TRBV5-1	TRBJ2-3	CASSFLSEREFTDTQYF
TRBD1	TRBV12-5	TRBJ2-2	CASGLLTGYNTGELFF